These T cell receptor beta chains were read from a single sample in a study of cytomegalovirus exposure and HLA in healthy donors. Clones were read by immunoSEQ multiplex PCR, and TCRdb kept only the in-frame ones, dropping some. This table has about 160,000 clones, roughly 85% appearing once. The sample taken for sequencing was PBMCs. These receptors all come from a boy between 2 and 15 years old in good health and CMV-seronegative. The CDR3 runs from the conserved cysteine through the conserved F or W. D genes are given only for firm matches. Expanded clones are given a class, and other clones once, few, many or no size at all.

clone_size	j_call	d_call	v_call	cdr3_aa	cdr3_nt
.	TRBJ1-4	TRBD1	TRBV9	CASSPWDRASEKLFF	TGTGCCAGCAGCCCCTGGGACAGGGCTTCTGAAAAACTGTTTTTT
.	TRBJ1-1	.	TRBV12-5	CASGSDSSGAFF	TGTGCTAGTGGTTCGGATTCTAGCGGAGCTTTCTTT
.	TRBJ1-1	TRBD1	TRBV7-9	CSSSRSGGTTHTEAFF	TGTTCCAGCAGCCGTTCAGGGGGAACCACCCACACTGAAGCTTTCTTT
.	TRBJ1-1	.	TRBV19	CASRMRAAMNTEAFF	TGTGCCAGTAGGATGAGGGCAGCCATGAACACTGAAGCTTTCTTT
.	TRBJ2-2	TRBD2	TRBV19	CASSQWTSGRAANTGELFF	TGTGCCAGTAGCCAATGGACTAGCGGGAGGGCTGCAAACACCGGGGAGCTGTTTTTT
.	TRBJ2-5	.	TRBV7-9	CASSLRGGGETQYF	TGTGCCAGCAGCTTAAGGGGGGGAGGAGAGACCCAGTACTTC
.	TRBJ2-7	.	TRBV5-4	CASSAAGRPSYEQYF	TGTGCCAGCAGCGCCGCGGGACGGCCGTCCTACGAGCAGTACTTC
.	TRBJ1-2	.	TRBV30	CAWSSSHRGYTF	TGTGCCTGGAGTTCAAGCCACAGGGGCTACACCTTC
.	TRBJ2-7	TRBD2	TRBV6-1	CASEEREENEQYF	TGTGCCAGCGAGGAGCGGGAGGAGAACGAGCAGTACTTC
.	TRBJ1-2	TRBD1	TRBV28	CASRTRQGAFGGYTF	TGTGCCAGCAGAACCCGTCAGGGGGCCTTTGGCGGCTACACCTTC
.	TRBJ1-6	.	TRBV30	CAWSVFGRGSPLHF	TGTGCCTGGAGTGTTTTTGGGAGAGGGTCACCCCTCCACTTT
.	TRBJ2-7	TRBD1	TRBV2	CASSENTGVTYEQYF	TGTGCCAGCAGTGAAAACACAGGGGTTACCTACGAGCAGTACTTC
few	TRBJ2-1	.	TRBV10-3	CAISEPGGMQFF	TGTGCCATCAGTGAACCGGGCGGGATGCAGTTCTTC
.	TRBJ2-5	TRBD2	TRBV6-5	CASSYPSGGGYGTQYF	TGTGCCAGCAGTTACCCTAGCGGGGGGGGGTATGGGACCCAGTACTTC
.	TRBJ1-2	TRBD1	TRBV7-9	CASSPGTATPIYGYTF	TGTGCCAGCAGCCCGGGGACAGCTACGCCTATTTATGGCTACACCTTC
.	TRBJ1-1	.	TRBV14	CASSPTRGRTEAFF	TGTGCCAGCAGCCCTACCCGGGGTCGGACTGAAGCTTTCTTT
few	TRBJ1-1	.	TRBV2	CASLTTNTEAFF	TGTGCCAGCTTGACAACTAACACTGAAGCTTTCTTT
.	TRBJ1-3	TRBD1	TRBV6-1	CASSIEGQGGHTIYF	TGTGCCAGCAGTATTGAGGGACAGGGTGGTCACACCATATATTTT
.	TRBJ2-5	TRBD2	TRBV5-1	CASSLEGLAGQETQYF	TGCGCCAGCAGCTTGGAAGGACTAGCGGGCCAAGAGACCCAGTACTTC
.	TRBJ2-1	TRBD1	TRBV29-1	CSVDPGTAEDEQFF	TGCAGCGTTGACCCCGGGACAGCTGAGGATGAGCAGTTCTTC
.	TRBJ2-5	TRBD2	TRBV6-5	CASSPTWGGGSTQYF	TGTGCCAGCAGCCCAACATGGGGCGGGGGTTCGACCCAGTACTTC
.	TRBJ2-7	.	TRBV7-6	CASSLPAGRGVSEQYF	TGTGCCAGCAGCCTCCCGGCGGGGAGGGGGGTTAGTGAGCAGTACTTC
.	TRBJ2-1	TRBD1	TRBV29-1	CSGDRNNEQFF	TGCAGCGGGGACAGGAACAATGAGCAGTTCTTC
.	TRBJ1-1	.	TRBV4-1	CASSQVLQAYTEAFF	TGCGCCAGCAGCCAAGTGTTACAGGCTTACACTGAAGCTTTCTTT
.	TRBJ1-5	.	TRBV6-6	CASNSRGADQPQHF	TGTGCCAGCAACTCGCGGGGGGCGGATCAGCCCCAGCATTTT
.	TRBJ1-2	TRBD1	TRBV28	CASSSSGQDNYGYTF	TGTGCCAGCAGTTCGTCGGGACAGGATAACTATGGCTACACCTTC
.	TRBJ2-1	TRBD2	TRBV2	CASRLAGGAFRHEQFF	TGTGCCAGCAGGCTAGCGGGGGGGGCCTTTCGTCATGAGCAGTTCTTC
.	TRBJ2-4	.	TRBV6-6	CASSYLRGGNIQYF	TGTGCCAGCAGTTACTTACGTGGCGGGAACATTCAGTACTTC
.	TRBJ1-2	.	TRBV7-2	CASSRAYGGNGYTF	TGTGCCAGCAGCCGTGCGTATGGGGGGAACGGCTACACCTTC
.	TRBJ2-1	.	TRBV7-2	CASSLGSREQFF	TGTGCCAGCAGCTTAGGTTCCCGGGAGCAGTTCTTC
.	TRBJ2-7	TRBD1	TRBV28	CASIPTGGHEQYF	TGTGCCAGCATTCCCACAGGGGGCCACGAGCAGTACTTC
.	TRBJ1-4	.	TRBV9	CASSEGDGREKLFF	TGTGCCAGCAGCGAGGGGGACGGCCGAGAAAAACTGTTTTTT
.	TRBJ2-1	.	TRBV29-1	CSVVGGSYNEQFF	TGCAGCGTTGTAGGGGGCTCCTACAATGAGCAGTTCTTC
.	TRBJ2-5	TRBD1	TRBV28	CASSLSGTENLGDETQYF	TGTGCCAGCAGTCTATCCGGGACAGAAAACTTGGGGGACGAGACCCAGTACTTC
.	TRBJ2-2	.	TRBV5-1	CASSPHRDALGGELFF	TGCGCCAGCAGTCCCCACAGGGATGCGTTAGGCGGGGAGCTGTTTTTT
.	TRBJ2-3	.	TRBV7-9	CASSARDPRFTDTQYF	TGTGCCAGCAGCGCCCGGGATCCTAGGTTCACAGATACGCAGTATTTT
.	TRBJ2-7	.	TRBV6-6	CASSYRGGKQYF	TGTGCCAGCAGTTACAGGGGCGGCAAGCAGTACTTC